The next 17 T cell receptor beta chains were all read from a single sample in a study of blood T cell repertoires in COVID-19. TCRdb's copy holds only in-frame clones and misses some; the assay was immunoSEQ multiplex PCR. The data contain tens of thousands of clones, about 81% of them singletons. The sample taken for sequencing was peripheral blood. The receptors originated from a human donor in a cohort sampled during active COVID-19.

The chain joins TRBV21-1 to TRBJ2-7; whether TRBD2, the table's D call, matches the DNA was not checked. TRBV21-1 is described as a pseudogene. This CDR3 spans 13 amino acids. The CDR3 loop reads CASSNKLSYEQYF. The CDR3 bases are TGTGCCAGCAGCAATAAGCTTTCCTACGAGCAGTACTTC.

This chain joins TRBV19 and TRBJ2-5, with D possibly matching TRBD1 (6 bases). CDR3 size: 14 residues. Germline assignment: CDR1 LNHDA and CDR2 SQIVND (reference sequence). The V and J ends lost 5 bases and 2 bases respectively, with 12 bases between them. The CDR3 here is CASSRQRGQETQYF. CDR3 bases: TGTGCCAGTAGTCGACAGAGGGGGCAAGAGACCCAGTACTTC.

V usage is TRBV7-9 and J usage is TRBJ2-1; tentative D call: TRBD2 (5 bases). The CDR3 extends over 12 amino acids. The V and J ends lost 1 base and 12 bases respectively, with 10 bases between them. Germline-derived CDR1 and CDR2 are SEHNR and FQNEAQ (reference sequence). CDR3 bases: TGTGCCAGCAGCTTAGAGGGCCGGGGGCAGTTCTTC. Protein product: CASSLEGRGQFF.

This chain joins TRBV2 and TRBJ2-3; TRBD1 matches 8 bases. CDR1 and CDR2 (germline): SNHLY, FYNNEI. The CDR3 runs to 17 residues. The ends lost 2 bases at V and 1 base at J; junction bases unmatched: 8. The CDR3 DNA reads TGTGCCAGCAGTGAACAACAGGGGGTACGCCGCACAGATACGCAGTATTTT. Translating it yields CASSEQQGVRRTDTQYF.

Here the CDR3 DNA reads TGCGCCAGCAGCTTGGGGACCTCCGCGGGTGAGCAGTTCTTC. It specifies CASSLGTSAGEQFF. The chain employs TRBV5-1 and TRBJ2-1, with D tentatively TRBD2 (5 bases). This CDR3 region has 14 residues. Germline V gives CDR1 SGHRS, CDR2 YFSETQ. Trimming removed 0 bases from V and 9 bases from J, with 13 bases in between.

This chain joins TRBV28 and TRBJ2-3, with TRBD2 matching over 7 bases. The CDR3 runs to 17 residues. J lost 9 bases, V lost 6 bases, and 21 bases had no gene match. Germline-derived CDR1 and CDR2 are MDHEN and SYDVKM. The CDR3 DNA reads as TGTGCCAGCAGCCCCCTAAGTTCTTGGCGGGAGAGGACCACGCAGTATTTT. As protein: CASSPLSSWRERTTQYF. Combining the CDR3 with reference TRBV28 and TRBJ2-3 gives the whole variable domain DVKVTQSSRYLVKRTGEKVFLECVQDMDHENMFWYRQDPGLGLRLIYFSYDVKMKEKGDIPEGYSVSREKKERFSLILESASTNQTSMYLCASSPLSSWRERTTQYFGPGTRLTVL.

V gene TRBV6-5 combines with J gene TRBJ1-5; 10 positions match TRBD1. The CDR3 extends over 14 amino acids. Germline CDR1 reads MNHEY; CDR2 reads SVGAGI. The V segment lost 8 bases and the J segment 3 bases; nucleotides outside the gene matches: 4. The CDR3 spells CASRGQGFNQPQHF. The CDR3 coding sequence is TGTGCCAGCCGGGGACAGGGGTTCAATCAGCCCCAGCATTTT.

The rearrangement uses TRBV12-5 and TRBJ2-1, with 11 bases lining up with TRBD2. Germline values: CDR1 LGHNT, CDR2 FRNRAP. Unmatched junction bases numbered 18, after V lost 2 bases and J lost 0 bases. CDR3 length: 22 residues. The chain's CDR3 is CASGLPIPGTSGLRDSYNEQFF. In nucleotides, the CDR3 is TGTGCTAGTGGTTTGCCAATCCCCGGGACTAGCGGCCTAAGAGACTCCTACAATGAGCAGTTCTTC. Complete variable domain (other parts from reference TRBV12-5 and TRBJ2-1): DARVTQTPRHKVTEMGQEVTMRCQPILGHNTVFWYRQTMMQGLELLAYFRNRAPLDDSGMPKDRFSAEMPDATLATLKIQPSEPRDSAVYFCASGLPIPGTSGLRDSYNEQFFGPGTRLTVL.

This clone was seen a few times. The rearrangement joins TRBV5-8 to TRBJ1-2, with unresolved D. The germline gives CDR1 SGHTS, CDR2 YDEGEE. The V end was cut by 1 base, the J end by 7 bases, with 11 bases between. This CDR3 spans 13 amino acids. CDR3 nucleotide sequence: TGTGCCAGCAGCTTGATTGTTAGTCGTGGCTACACCTTC. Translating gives CASSLIVSRGYTF. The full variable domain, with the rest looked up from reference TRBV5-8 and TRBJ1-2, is EAGVTQSPTHLIKTRGQQATLRCSPISGHTSVYWYQQALGLGLQFLLWYDEGEERNRGNFPPRFSGRQFPNYSSELNVNALELEDSALYLCASSLIVSRGYTFGSGTRLTVV.

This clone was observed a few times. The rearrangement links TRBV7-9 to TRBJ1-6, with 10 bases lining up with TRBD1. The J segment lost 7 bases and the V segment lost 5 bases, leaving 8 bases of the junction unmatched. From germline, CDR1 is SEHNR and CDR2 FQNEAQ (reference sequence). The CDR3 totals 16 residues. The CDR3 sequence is CASSPGLGQGNSPLHF. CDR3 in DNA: TGTGCCAGCAGCCCAGGTTTGGGACAGGGGAATTCACCCCTCCACTTT. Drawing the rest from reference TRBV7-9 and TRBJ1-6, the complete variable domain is DTGVSQNPRHKITKRGQNVTFRCDPISEHNRLYWYRQTLGQGPEFLTYFQNEAQLEKSRLLSDRFSAERPKGSFSTLEIQRTEQGDSAMYLCASSPGLGQGNSPLHFGNGTRLTVT.

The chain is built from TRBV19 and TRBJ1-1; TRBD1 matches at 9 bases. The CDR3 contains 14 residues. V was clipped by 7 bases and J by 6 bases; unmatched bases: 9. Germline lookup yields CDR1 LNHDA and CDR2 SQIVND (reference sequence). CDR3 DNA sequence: TGTGCCAGTACCCGAACAGGGGGCAACGCTGAAGCTTTCTTT. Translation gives CASTRTGGNAEAFF.

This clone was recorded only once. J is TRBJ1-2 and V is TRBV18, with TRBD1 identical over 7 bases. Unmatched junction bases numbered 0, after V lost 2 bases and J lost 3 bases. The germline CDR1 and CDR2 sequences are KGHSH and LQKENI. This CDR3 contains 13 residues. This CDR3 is CASSPGTDYGYTF. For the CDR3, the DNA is TGTGCCAGCTCACCAGGGACAGACTATGGCTACACCTTC.

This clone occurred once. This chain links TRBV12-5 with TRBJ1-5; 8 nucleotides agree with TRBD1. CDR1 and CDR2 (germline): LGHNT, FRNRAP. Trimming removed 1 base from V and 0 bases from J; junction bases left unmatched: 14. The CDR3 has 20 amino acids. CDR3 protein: CASGLAPVDRVPNSNQPQHF. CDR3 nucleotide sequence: TGTGCTAGTGGTTTGGCCCCGGTGGACAGGGTTCCGAATAGCAATCAGCCCCAGCATTTT.

The CDR3 coding sequence is TGTGCCAGCAGCTTCGAGTATAGCAATCAGCCCCAGCATTTT. It codes for CASSFEYSNQPQHF. The V gene is TRBV7-8, the J gene TRBJ1-5; no firm D call. V lost 3 bases and J lost 0, with 6 bases in between. Germline CDR1 SGHVS, CDR2 FQNEAQ. CDR3 size: 14 residues.

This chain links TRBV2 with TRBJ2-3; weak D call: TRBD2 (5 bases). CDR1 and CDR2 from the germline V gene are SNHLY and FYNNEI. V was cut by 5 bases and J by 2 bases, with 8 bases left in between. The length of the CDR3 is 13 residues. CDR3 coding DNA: TGTGCCAGCAGTCGGGGTACCACAGATACGCAGTATTTT. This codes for CASSRGTTDTQYF.

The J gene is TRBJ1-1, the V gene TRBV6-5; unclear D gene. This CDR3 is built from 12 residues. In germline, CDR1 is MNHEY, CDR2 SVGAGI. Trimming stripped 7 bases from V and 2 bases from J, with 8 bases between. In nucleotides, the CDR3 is TGTGCCAGCACCGAGAGTAACACTGAAGCTTTCTTT. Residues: CASTESNTEAFF.

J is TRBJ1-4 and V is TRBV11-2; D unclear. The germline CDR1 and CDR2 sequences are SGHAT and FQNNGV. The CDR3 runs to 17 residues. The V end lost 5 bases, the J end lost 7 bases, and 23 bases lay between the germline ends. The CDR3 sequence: CASSPTGQGGSPEKLFF. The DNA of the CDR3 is TGTGCCAGCAGCCCCACGGGTCAAGGTGGATCCCCTGAAAAACTGTTTTTT.